This TCR beta chain is from a study of blood T cell repertoires in COVID-19. Study-level information: Specimens from acute and convalescent COVID-19 originated in the United States, Italy and Spain. The analysed material was cDNA or gDNA that came from T cells, B-cell-depleted T cells, or PBMCs.

With 1 base removed from V and 7 bases from J, the gap between germline ends came to 13 bases. Germline assignment: CDR1 SEHNR and CDR2 FQNEAQ (reference sequence). The CDR3 contains 14 residues. Original processing notes: Amplification from reference gene primers served as the basis for estimated nucleated cell counts. Libraries were prepared by immunoSEQ multiplex PCR; TCRdb keeps only in-frame clonotypes and omits some of them. The V and J calls and clone size are taken from that table; D and trimming were inferred from the DNA. The sample contains a few hundred thousand clones, 84% of which appear only once.

The chain combines TRBV7-9 with TRBJ1-2; no firm D call. The sequence derives from a woman in her thirties or forties who had recovered from COVID-19. Sample: peripheral blood. CDR3 in DNA: TGTGCCAGCAGCTTAGTGGCCGGGTTGGGTGGCTACACCTTC. It encodes CASSLVAGLGGYTF. The whole variable domain, filled in from reference TRBV7-9 and TRBJ1-2, reads DTGVSQNPRHKITKRGQNVTFRCDPISEHNRLYWYRQTLGQGPEFLTYFQNEAQLEKSRLLSDRFSAERPKGSFSTLEIQRTEQGDSAMYLCASSLVAGLGGYTFGSGTRLTVV.